This TCR beta chain originates from a study of blood T cell repertoires in COVID-19. V was shortened by 6 bases and J by 14 bases, with 23 bases between the two germline ends. Germline V CDR1 and CDR2: SEHNR, FQNEAQ (reference sequence). The CDR3 is 14 amino acids. Using immunoSEQ multiplex PCR, the repertoire was profiled, and TCRdb retains in-frame clones only, with some absent. The table records about 56,000 clones, around 84% of them present only once. The sequence came from a woman older than 75 with acute or convalescent COVID-19. The source material was peripheral blood. This chain uses TRBV7-9 with TRBJ2-1; a weak D match, TRBD1 (8 bases). The CDR3 region is CASRARGDRDRKFF. The CDR3 bases are TGTGCCAGCAGGGCACGGGGGGACCGGGACAGGAAGTTCTTC.